This T cell receptor (beta chain) emerged from a study of cytomegalovirus exposure and HLA in healthy donors. The assay was immunoSEQ multiplex PCR, and TCRdb's table has in-frame clones only and misses some. The profile shows about 98,000 clones, approximately 84% of them singletons. Regarding the study as a whole: The TCR clusters that emerged in the first cohort tended, a later analysis found, to co-occur in the approximately 110 validation repertoires. According to the study, 160 or so TCR beta chains were cytomegalovirus-associated.

As to this clone: Its antigen is currently unknown.

Sample: PBMCs. This clonotype was sampled from a man younger than 35 in good health and CMV-seropositive.

CDR3 residues: CASRSGLDNEQFF. DNA for the CDR3: TGTGCCAGTAGGTCGGGACTAGACAATGAGCAGTTCTTC. The chain recombines TRBV19 with TRBJ2-1, with 8 positions matching TRBD2. After removal of 6 bases from V and 5 bases from J, the junction contained 3 bases not matched to a gene. Germline values: CDR1 LNHDA, CDR2 SQIVND (reference sequence). The CDR3 extends over 13 amino acids.